These T cell receptor beta chains were read from a single sample in a study of identifying expanded T cells in peripheral blood. The protocol was immunoSEQ multiplex PCR, while the TCRdb copy is restricted to in-frame clones and leaves out a portion. The sample has tens of thousands of clones, about 91% seen once. Sample: blood. All receptors derive from a person aged 18 to 70 in good health. Both conserved end residues are trimmed from each CDR3. Each record gives: V gene, CDR3 protein.

>TRBV5-1
ASSLYHMNTEAF
>TRBV2
ASSLQTNTEAF
>TRBV6-6
ASRADGYSGANVLT
>TRBV9
ASSGGDEQF
>TRBV5-4
ASSPSGSTNEKLF
>TRBV6-1
ASSVQVGLNQPQH
>TRBV7-3
ASSLIVGTGELF
>TRBV6-5
ATARDRLFEQY
>TRBV12-5
ASGLVTGQFVNEQF
>TRBV27
ASSPMSNQPQH
>TRBV28
ASSSWTGNQPQH
>TRBV27
ASLSGTSEQETQY
>TRBV19
ASSLNSNQPQH
>TRBV9
ASSVDWQDYYNEQF
>TRBV7-2
ASTNDPARQLSETQY
>TRBV6-4
ASSRSGGGDTQY
>TRBV6-6
ASSYGAGGGSDTQY
>TRBV6-5
ASSSRQGAGTDTQY
>TRBV7-8
ASSLGSFGRGYEQY
>TRBV29-1
GALKVTGTYNEQF
>TRBV2
ASGRDSQNIQY
>TRBV28
ASSLSGEGPADTQY
>TRBV19
ASSRGATGRGYNEQF
>TRBV5-6
ASSWTGDNEKLF
>TRBV27
ASSLTSGSSEQY
>TRBV15
ATSRDRVGTGELF
>TRBV10-2
ASSATLQGGETQY
>TRBV5-1
ASSQGLAGETQY
>TRBV5-1
ASSLGQGIGSPLH
>TRBV5-1
ASSLELGRGGYEQY
>TRBV2
ASRIDGVDF
>TRBV6-6
ASTDPEGIVT
>TRBV6-1
ASTYSNQPQH
>TRBV11-2
ASSLGDNYGYT
>TRBV6-5
ASSYAQANEKLF
>TRBV7-6
ASSLSGNLYEQY
>TRBV5-1
ASSLARGAPNRAF
>TRBV28
ASSPRWGGDQPQH
>TRBV6-4
ASSDSGGGDEQF
>TRBV2
ASSGAGSFDTIY
>TRBV4-2
ASSREVNSEKLF
>TRBV19
ASSPLLGRGQDGELF
>TRBV30
AWRGLGQGAVAGGYT
>TRBV19
ASTRTSDGDTQY
>TRBV19
ASSPARTDTQY
>TRBV6-6
ASSLGQRREAF
>TRBV6-5
ASSYTRQNSPLH
>TRBV15
ATSRIGQGMQTNEKLF
>TRBV29-1
SVEGGMNTEAF
>TRBV7-3
ASSLISLAGRGNTEAF
>TRBV6-6
ASSYSGQDYGYT
>TRBV4-3
ASTSGSGVGNEQF
>TRBV5-8
ASSPGPPGETQY
>TRBV28
ASSLVQGVIRQPQH
>TRBV27
ASSFGAGYSNQPQH
>TRBV21-1
ASSKEAGGMNTEAF
>TRBV7-8
ASSPGPSGSPLH
>TRBV5-4
ASSLDSGNTIY
>TRBV9
ASSVGDIFSGNTIY
>TRBV7-9
ASSLESSPLPQH